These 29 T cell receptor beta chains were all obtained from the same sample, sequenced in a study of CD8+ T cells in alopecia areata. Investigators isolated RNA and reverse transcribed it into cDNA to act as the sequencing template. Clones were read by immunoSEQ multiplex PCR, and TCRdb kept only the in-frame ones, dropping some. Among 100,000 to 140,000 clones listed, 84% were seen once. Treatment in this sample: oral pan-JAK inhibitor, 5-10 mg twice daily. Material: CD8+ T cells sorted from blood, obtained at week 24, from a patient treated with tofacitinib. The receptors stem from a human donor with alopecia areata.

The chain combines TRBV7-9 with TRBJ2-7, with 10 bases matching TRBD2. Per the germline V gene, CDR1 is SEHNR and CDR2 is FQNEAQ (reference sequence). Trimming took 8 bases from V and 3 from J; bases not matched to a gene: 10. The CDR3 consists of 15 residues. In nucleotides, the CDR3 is TGTGCCAGCCTCAACTCCGGACTAGCGGACTACGAGCAGTACTTC. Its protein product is CASLNSGLADYEQYF.

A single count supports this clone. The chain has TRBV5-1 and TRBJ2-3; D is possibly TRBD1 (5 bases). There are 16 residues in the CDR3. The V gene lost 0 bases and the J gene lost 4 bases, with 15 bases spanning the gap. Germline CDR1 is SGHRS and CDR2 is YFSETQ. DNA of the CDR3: TGCGCCAGCAGCTTGGGGGGCTACCCGCAGGCAGATACGCAGTATTTT. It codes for CASSLGGYPQADTQYF. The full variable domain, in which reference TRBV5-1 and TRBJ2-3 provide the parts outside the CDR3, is KAGVTQTPRYLIKTRGQQVTLSCSPISGHRSVSWYQQTPGQGLQFLFEYFSETQRNKGNFPGRFSGRQFSNSRSEMNVSTLELGDSALYLCASSLGGYPQADTQYFGPGTRLTVL.

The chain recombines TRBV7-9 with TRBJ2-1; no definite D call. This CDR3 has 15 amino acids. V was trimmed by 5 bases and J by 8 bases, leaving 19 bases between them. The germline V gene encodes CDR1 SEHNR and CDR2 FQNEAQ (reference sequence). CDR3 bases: TGTGCCAGCAGCCCCCCTCTTACACGAATAGATGAGCAGTTCTTC. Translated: CASSPPLTRIDEQFF. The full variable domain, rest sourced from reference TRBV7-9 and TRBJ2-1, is DTGVSQNPRHKITKRGQNVTFRCDPISEHNRLYWYRQTLGQGPEFLTYFQNEAQLEKSRLLSDRFSAERPKGSFSTLEIQRTEQGDSAMYLCASSPPLTRIDEQFFGPGTRLTVL.

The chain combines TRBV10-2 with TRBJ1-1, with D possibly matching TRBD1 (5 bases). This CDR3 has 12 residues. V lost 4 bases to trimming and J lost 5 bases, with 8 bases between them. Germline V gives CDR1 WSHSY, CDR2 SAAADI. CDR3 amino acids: CASSGGVTEAFF. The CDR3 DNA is TGCGCCAGCAGTGGAGGGGTTACTGAAGCTTTCTTT.

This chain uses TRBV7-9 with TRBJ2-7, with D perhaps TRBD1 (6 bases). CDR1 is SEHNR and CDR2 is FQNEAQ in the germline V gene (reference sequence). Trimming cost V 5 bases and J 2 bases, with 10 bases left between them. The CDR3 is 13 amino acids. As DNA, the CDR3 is TGTGCCAGCAGCCTCAGGGACACCTACGAGCAGTACTTC. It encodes CASSLRDTYEQYF.

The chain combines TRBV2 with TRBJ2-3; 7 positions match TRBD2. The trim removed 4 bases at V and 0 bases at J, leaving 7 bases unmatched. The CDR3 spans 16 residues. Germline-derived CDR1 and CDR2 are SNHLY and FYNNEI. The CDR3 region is CASSVRGSRSTDTQYF. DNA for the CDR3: TGTGCCAGCAGTGTGCGGGGGTCTAGGAGCACAGATACGCAGTATTTT.

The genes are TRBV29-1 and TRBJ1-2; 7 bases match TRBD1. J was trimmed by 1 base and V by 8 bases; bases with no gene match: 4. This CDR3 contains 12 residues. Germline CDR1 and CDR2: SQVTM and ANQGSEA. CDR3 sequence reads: CSLRDSNYGYTF. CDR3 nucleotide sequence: TGCAGCCTCCGGGACAGTAACTATGGCTACACCTTC.

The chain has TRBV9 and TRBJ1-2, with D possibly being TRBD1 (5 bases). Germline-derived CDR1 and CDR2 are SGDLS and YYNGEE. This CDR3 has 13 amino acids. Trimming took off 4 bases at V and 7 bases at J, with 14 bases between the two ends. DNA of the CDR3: TGTGCCAGCAGCCTAGGTGTAAGGGGTGGCTACACCTTC. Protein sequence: CASSLGVRGGYTF.

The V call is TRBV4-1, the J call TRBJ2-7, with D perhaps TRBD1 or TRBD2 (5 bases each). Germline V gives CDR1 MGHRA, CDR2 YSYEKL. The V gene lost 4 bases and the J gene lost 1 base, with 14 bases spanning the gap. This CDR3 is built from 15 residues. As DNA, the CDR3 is TGCGCCAGCAGCCTTTCGGGACGGGATTCCTACGAGCAGTACTTC. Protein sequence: CASSLSGRDSYEQYF.

CDR3 protein: CASSLAQGAYYEQYF. The CDR3 DNA is TGCGCCAGCAGCTTGGCCCAGGGGGCTTACTACGAGCAGTACTTC. The V call is TRBV5-1, the J call TRBJ2-7, with 8 bases fitting TRBD1. Germline assignment: CDR1 SGHRS and CDR2 YFSETQ. V was clipped by 0 bases and J by 3 bases; unmatched bases: 5. There are 15 residues in the CDR3.

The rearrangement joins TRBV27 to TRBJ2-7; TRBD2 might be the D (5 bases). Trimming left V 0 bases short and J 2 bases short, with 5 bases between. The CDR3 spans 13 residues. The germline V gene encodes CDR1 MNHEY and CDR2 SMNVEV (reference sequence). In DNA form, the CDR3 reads TGTGCCAGCAGTTTATCGGGAGCCTACGAGCAGTACTTC. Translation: CASSLSGAYEQYF.

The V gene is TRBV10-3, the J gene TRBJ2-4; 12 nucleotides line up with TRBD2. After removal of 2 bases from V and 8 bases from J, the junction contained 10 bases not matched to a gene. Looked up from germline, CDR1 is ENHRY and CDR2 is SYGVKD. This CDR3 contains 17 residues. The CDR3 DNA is TGTGCCATCAGTGAGAGACTAGCGGGGGCCCCAATGGACATTCAGTACTTC. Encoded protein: CAISERLAGAPMDIQYF.

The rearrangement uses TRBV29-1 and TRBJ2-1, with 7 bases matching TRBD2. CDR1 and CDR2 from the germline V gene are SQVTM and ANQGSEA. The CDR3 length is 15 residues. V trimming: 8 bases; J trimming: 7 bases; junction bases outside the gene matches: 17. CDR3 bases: TGCAGCACGGTTTTTGCTAGCGGCCGTCCGAATGAGCAGTTCTTC. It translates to CSTVFASGRPNEQFF.

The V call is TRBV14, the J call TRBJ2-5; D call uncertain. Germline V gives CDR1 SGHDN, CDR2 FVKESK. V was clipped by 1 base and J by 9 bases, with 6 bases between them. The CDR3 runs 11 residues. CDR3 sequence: CASSQGQAQYF. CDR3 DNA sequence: TGTGCCAGCAGCCAAGGCCAGGCCCAGTACTTC.

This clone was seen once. The CDR3 DNA follows: TGTGCCAGCAGACGACGGACTAGCGGGGATAACAATGAGCAGTTCTTC. It codes for CASRRRTSGDNNEQFF. The V gene is TRBV7-9, the J gene TRBJ2-1; 12 bases agree with TRBD2. Trimming removed 6 bases from V and 5 bases from J; junction bases left unmatched: 8. There are 16 residues in the CDR3. Per germline, CDR1 SEHNR and CDR2 FQNEAQ (reference sequence).

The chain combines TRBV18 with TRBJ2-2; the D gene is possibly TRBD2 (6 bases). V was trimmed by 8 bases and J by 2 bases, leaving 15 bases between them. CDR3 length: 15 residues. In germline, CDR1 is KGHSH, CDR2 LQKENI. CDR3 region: CASPEEGGNTGELFF. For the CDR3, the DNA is TGTGCCAGCCCCGAGGAGGGAGGAAACACCGGGGAGCTGTTTTTT.

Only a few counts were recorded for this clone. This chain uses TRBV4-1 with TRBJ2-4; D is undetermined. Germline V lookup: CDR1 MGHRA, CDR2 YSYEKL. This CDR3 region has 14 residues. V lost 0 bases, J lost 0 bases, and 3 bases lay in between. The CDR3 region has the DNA TGCGCCAGCAGCCAAGAAAGAGCCAAAAACATTCAGTACTTC. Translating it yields CASSQERAKNIQYF.

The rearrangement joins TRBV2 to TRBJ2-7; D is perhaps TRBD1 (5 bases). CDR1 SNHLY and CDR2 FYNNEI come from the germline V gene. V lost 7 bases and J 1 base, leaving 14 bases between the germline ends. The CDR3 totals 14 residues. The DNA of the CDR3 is TGTGCCAGCACTCCCGGGCAGGGTTCCTACGAGCAGTACTTC. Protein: CASTPGQGSYEQYF.

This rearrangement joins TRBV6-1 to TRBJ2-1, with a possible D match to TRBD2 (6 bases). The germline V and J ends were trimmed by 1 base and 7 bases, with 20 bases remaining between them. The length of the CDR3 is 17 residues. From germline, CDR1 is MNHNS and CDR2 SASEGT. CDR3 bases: TGTGCCAGCAGTGAAGGTGTCTGGGAGGATAAAGGGAATGAGCAGTTCTTC. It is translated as CASSEGVWEDKGNEQFF.

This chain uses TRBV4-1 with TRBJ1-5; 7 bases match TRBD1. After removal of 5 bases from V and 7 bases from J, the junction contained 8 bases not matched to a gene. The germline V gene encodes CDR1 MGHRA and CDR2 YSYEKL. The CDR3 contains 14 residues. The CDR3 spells CASSDRDREQPQHF. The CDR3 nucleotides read TGCGCCAGCAGCGACCGGGACAGAGAGCAGCCCCAGCATTTT.

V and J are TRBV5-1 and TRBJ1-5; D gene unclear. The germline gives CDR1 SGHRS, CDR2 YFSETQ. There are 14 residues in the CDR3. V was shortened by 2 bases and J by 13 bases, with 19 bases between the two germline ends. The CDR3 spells CASSFGRIADQQHF. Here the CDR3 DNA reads TGCGCCAGCAGCTTTGGGCGGATAGCGGATCAACAGCATTTT. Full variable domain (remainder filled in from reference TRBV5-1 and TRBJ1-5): KAGVTQTPRYLIKTRGQQVTLSCSPISGHRSVSWYQQTPGQGLQFLFEYFSETQRNKGNFPGRFSGRQFSNSRSEMNVSTLELGDSALYLCASSFGRIADQQHFGDGTRLSIL.

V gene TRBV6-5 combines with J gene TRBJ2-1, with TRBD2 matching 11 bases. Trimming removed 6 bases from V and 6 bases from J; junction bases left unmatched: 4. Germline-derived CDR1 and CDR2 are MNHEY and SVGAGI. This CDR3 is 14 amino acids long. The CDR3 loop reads CASSTSGGGNEQFF. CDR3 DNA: TGTGCCAGCAGCACTAGCGGGGGAGGCAATGAGCAGTTCTTC.

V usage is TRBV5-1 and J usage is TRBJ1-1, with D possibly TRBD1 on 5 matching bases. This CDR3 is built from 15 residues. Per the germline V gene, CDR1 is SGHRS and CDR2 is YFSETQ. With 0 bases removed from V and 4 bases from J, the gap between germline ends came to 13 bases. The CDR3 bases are TGCGCCAGCAGCTTGGTGGGGGGTGCCTTCACTGAAGCTTTCTTT. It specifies CASSLVGGAFTEAFF.

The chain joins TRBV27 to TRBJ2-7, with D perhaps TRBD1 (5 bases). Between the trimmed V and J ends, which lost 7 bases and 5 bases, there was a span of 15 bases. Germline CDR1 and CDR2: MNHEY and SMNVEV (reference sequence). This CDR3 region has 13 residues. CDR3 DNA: TGTGCCAGCATGGGGCAGGGCCTTCACGAGCAGTACTTC. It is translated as CASMGQGLHEQYF.

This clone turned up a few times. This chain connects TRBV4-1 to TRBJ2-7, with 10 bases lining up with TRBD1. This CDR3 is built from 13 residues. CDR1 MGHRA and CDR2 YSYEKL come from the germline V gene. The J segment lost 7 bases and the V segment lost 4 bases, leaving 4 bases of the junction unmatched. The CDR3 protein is CASSLDRGREQYF. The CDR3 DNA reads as TGCGCCAGCAGCCTAGACAGGGGGCGAGAGCAGTACTTC.

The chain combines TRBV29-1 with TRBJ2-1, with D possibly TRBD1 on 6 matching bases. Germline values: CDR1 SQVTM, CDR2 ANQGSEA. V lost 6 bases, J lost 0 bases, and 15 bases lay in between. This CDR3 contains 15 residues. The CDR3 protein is CSVAGDESSYNEQFF. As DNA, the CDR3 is TGCAGCGTGGCAGGGGACGAGAGCTCCTACAATGAGCAGTTCTTC.

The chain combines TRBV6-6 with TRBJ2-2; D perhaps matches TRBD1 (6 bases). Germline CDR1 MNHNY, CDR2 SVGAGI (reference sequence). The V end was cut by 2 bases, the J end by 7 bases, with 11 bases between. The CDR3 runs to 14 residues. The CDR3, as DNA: TGTGCCAGCAGTTACGTTCAGGGGTTCGGGGAGCTGTTTTTT. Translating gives CASSYVQGFGELFF.

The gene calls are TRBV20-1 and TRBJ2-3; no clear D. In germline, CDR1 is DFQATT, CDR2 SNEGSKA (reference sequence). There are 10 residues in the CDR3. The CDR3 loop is CSIFTDTQYF. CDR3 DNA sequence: TGCTCCATCTTCACAGATACGCAGTATTTT.

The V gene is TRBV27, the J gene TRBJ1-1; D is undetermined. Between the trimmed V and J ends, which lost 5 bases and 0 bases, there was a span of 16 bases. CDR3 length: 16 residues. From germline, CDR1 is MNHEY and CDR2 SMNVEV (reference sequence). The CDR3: CASSPSMEAMNTEAFF. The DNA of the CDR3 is TGTGCCAGCAGTCCCTCCATGGAGGCTATGAACACTGAAGCTTTCTTT.